The 10 T cell receptor beta chains in this list originate from one sample, sequenced in a study of STAT3 mutations in large granular lymphocyte leukemia. The study's findings and limits: At least one immunodominant TCR beta clonotype appeared in every T-cell large granular lymphocyte leukemia patient.

This table comes from immunoSEQ multiplex PCR, and its TCRdb copy is limited to in-frame clones, with some not included. The table has 8,800 or so clones, more than 85% seen once; the top ten hold 66%. The antigens these receptors bind are not known. Material for sequencing was peripheral blood mononuclear cells. The receptors stem from a man aged 55 to 70 with T-cell large granular lymphocyte leukemia. Some clones in this sample may be carry-over from other donors' samples.

This clone was seen more than once but under ten times. The genes are TRBV27 and TRBJ1-2, with D perhaps TRBD1 (6 bases). This CDR3 comprises 14 residues. Looked up from germline, CDR1 is MNHEY and CDR2 is SMNVEV (reference sequence). V gave up 8 bases and J gave up 4 bases, with 17 bases separating them. CDR3 nucleotide sequence: TGTGCCAGCGGACCTCCACAGGGCTTCTATGGCTACACCTTC. It yields the protein CASGPPQGFYGYTF.

The rearrangement uses TRBV7-9 and TRBJ2-5; D tentatively reads TRBD1 or TRBD2 (6 bases each). The CDR3 contains 17 residues. From germline, CDR1 is SEHNR and CDR2 FQNEAQ (reference sequence). The V and J ends lost 5 bases and 0 bases respectively, with 19 bases between them. CDR3 sequence reads: CASSPPGHRGYQETQYF. The CDR3 DNA reads TGTGCCAGCAGCCCCCCGGGACACCGGGGGTACCAAGAGACCCAGTACTTC. Combining the CDR3 with reference TRBV7-9 and TRBJ2-5 gives the whole variable domain DTGVSQNPRHKITKRGQNVTFRCDPISEHNRLYWYRQTLGQGPEFLTYFQNEAQLEKSRLLSDRFSAERPKGSFSTLEIQRTEQGDSAMYLCASSPPGHRGYQETQYFGPGTRLLVL.

V is TRBV28 and J is TRBJ1-5; 10 positions agree with TRBD1. From germline, CDR1 is MDHEN and CDR2 SYDVKM. Unmatched junction bases numbered 6, after V lost 6 bases and J lost 10 bases. This CDR3 is built from 13 residues. The CDR3 loop is CASSPDRGIPQHF. The CDR3 coding sequence is TGTGCCAGCAGCCCGGACAGGGGGATTCCCCAGCATTTT.

This chain links TRBV5-1 with TRBJ1-2; 10 bases line up with TRBD1. The CDR3 is 16 residues long. Looked up from germline, CDR1 is SGHRS and CDR2 is YFSETQ. V shed 4 bases, J shed 7 bases, and the junction held 13 bases outside the gene matches. Here the CDR3 reads CASSIGQPDRGGGYTF. As DNA, the CDR3 is TGCGCCAGCAGCATCGGGCAACCGGACAGGGGGGGTGGCTACACCTTC.

The gene calls are TRBV5-1 and TRBJ2-7, with D maybe TRBD1 (6 bases). Trimming took 0 bases from V and 2 from J, leaving 9 bases between them. Germline lookup yields CDR1 SGHRS and CDR2 YFSETQ. The CDR3 sequence is 14 residues long. The CDR3 DNA is TGCGCCAGCAGCTTGGTCCCAGGGGCCTACGAGCAGTACTTC. Translation gives CASSLVPGAYEQYF. The complete variable domain, with remaining parts taken from reference TRBV5-1 and TRBJ2-7, reads KAGVTQTPRYLIKTRGQQVTLSCSPISGHRSVSWYQQTPGQGLQFLFEYFSETQRNKGNFPGRFSGRQFSNSRSEMNVSTLELGDSALYLCASSLVPGAYEQYFGPGTRLTVT.

The chain has TRBV29-1 and TRBJ2-3, with no clear D. Trimming left V 4 bases short and J 3 bases short, with 2 bases between. The CDR3 sequence is 10 residues long. The germline CDR1 and CDR2 sequences are SQVTM and ANQGSEA. CDR3 DNA: TGCAGCGTTGGAACAGATACGCAGTATTTT. It translates to CSVGTDTQYF.

The J gene is TRBJ2-7, the V gene TRBV7-9, with 7 positions matching TRBD2. Per the germline V gene, CDR1 is SEHNR and CDR2 is FQNEAQ (reference sequence). V lost 5 bases, J lost 3 bases, and 13 bases stayed unmatched. The CDR3 has 16 residues. In DNA, the CDR3 is TGTGCCAGCAGCCCGTGGGGGGGAGCGAAAATCTACGAGCAGTACTTC. Its protein is CASSPWGGAKIYEQYF.

The genes are TRBV19 and TRBJ1-1, with a possible D match to TRBD1 (6 bases). This CDR3 is 14 amino acids long. The V gene lost 1 base and the J gene lost 11 bases, with 17 bases spanning the gap. The germline V gene has CDR1 LNHDA and CDR2 SQIVND (reference sequence). CDR3 in amino acids: CASSIGGAGDDAFF. In nucleotides, the CDR3 is TGTGCCAGTAGTATAGGGGGGGCAGGGGATGATGCTTTCTTT.

J is TRBJ2-1 and V is TRBV5-1; a weak D match, TRBD2 (5 bases). V lost 5 bases, J lost 7 bases, and 13 bases lay in between. CDR3 size: 13 residues. Germline V gene lookup returns CDR1 SGHRS and CDR2 YFSETQ. CDR3 amino acids: CASRLIRGNEQFF. The CDR3 bases are TGCGCCAGCAGATTGATTAGAGGGAATGAGCAGTTCTTC.

The V gene is TRBV30, the J gene TRBJ2-5; D is ambiguous. V shed 1 base and J shed 3 bases, with 0 bases lying between them. Per the germline V gene, CDR1 is GTSNPN and CDR2 is SVGIG (reference sequence). The CDR3 has 10 amino acids. The DNA for the CDR3 is TGTGCCTGGAGTGAAGAGACCCAGTACTTC. It is translated as CAWSEETQYF. Combining the CDR3 with reference TRBV30 and TRBJ2-5 gives the whole variable domain SQTIHQWPATLVQPVGSPLSLECTVEGTSNPNLYWYRQAAGRGLQLLFYSVGIGQISSEVPQNLSASRPQDRQFILSSKKLLLSDSGFYLCAWSEETQYFGPGTRLLVL.